This is a list of T cell receptor beta chains from one sample in a study of blood T cell repertoires in COVID-19. Measured with immunoSEQ multiplex PCR; TCRdb has only the in-frame clones, and not every one. The sample includes some 150,000 clones, 88% of them seen just once. Sequenced sample: peripheral blood. The receptors shown here come from a human donor in a cohort sampled during active COVID-19. CDR3s leave out the opening cysteine and the closing phenylalanine or tryptophan.

V	J	CDR3
TRBV10-2	TRBJ2-1	ASSGTRRFDEQF
TRBV28	TRBJ1-4	ASRGGLNEKLF
TRBV20-1	TRBJ1-5	SASRAPVAEGFRNQPQH
TRBV7-2	TRBJ1-1	ASSLESGYEAF
TRBV25-1	TRBJ2-3	ASSEQVSTDTQY
TRBV7-2	TRBJ1-1	ASSSQGQILLMNTEAF
TRBV28	TRBJ1-2	ASSFVSGGNGYT
TRBV29-1	TRBJ2-4	SVGSGRAKNIQY
TRBV19	TRBJ1-6	ASAGKQGSPLH
TRBV6-5	TRBJ2-7	ASTIRTDSYEQY
TRBV15	TRBJ1-4	ATSRDDRDREEKLF
TRBV7-2	TRBJ2-7	ASSFTSSGRNEQY
TRBV6-2/TRBV6-3	TRBJ1-1	ASSYLQDIFATEAF
TRBV30	TRBJ2-1	AWGTGSPYNEQF
TRBV6-5	TRBJ2-3	ASSRHSVADTQY
TRBV4-3	TRBJ2-5	ASSQEVVASGGASETQY
TRBV3-1/TRBV3-2	TRBJ1-1	ASSQIDRDTEAF
TRBV27	TRBJ2-1	ASSSPGLAGREQF
TRBV12-3/TRBV12-4	TRBJ2-7	ASSTMTGNEQY
TRBV28	TRBJ1-3	ASSFTQARSGNTIY
TRBV6-5	TRBJ2-2	ASSYGLAGTGELF
TRBV30	TRBJ1-4	AWSLRSGVGTNEKLF
TRBV9	TRBJ2-1	ASSPSSGRGYNEQF
TRBV6-5	TRBJ1-5	ASSYGGANQPQH
TRBV19	TRBJ2-7	ASSMGALEQY